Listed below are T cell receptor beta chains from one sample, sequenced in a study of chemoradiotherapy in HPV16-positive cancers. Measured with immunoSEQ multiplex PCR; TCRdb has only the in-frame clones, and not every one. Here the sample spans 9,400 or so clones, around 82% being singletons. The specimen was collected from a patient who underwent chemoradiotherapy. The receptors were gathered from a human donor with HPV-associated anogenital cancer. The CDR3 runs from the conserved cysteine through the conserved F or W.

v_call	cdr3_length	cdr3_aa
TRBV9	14	CASSPRGEGETQYF
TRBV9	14	CASSRREGTDTQYF
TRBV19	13	CASSQGTRVEQFF
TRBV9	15	CASSPTPDSTGELFF
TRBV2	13	CASSGAGGWEQYF
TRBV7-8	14	CASTATRRETEAFF
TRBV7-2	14	CASSRDGGNQPQHF
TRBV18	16	CASSPWTSGGEETQYF
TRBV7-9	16	CASTTGTHGSNQPQHF
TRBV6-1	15	CASIPGPDRGYGYTF
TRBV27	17	CASSISPPQGAYNEQFF
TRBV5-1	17	CASSLTAGEGKNTEAFF
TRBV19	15	CASSPAGSFIYEQYF
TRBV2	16	CASSVGRGISNQPQHF
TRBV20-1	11	CSARRGETQYF
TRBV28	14	CASSFQGALYEQYF
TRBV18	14	CASSPPIAWTEAFF
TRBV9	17	CASSAYLGTGTNYGYTF